This TCR beta chain stems from a study of blood T cell repertoires in COVID-19. TCRdb's copy holds only in-frame clones and misses some; the assay was immunoSEQ multiplex PCR. Here the sample spans 200,000 to 300,000 clones, around 86% being singletons. The CDR3 has 15 amino acids. Germline trimming cut 4 bases from V and 4 bases from J; bases unmatched to any gene: 4. Germline V gives CDR1 KGHDR, CDR2 SFDVKD. Sequencing was carried out using peripheral blood. This TCR was recovered from a man aged 25 to 40 who had recovered from COVID-19. This chain joins TRBV24-1 and TRBJ1-2; TRBD1 aligns across 11 bases. The CDR3: CATSDGGQGAYGYTF. The CDR3 region has the DNA TGTGCCACCAGTGACGGTGGACAGGGGGCCTATGGCTACACCTTC.